This T cell receptor (beta chain) was sequenced during a study of cytomegalovirus exposure and HLA in healthy donors. For the study at large: For the roughly 400 genotyped donors, 80% to 90% fell within the Caucasian-associated ancestry cluster.

Primers included in the PCR were 60 Vbeta and 13 Jbeta primers. The table came from immunoSEQ multiplex PCR; TCRdb's copy has only in-frame clones and leaves some out. Among around 93,000 clones listed, approximately 85% were seen once. Germline V gene data show CDR1 as KGHSH and CDR2 as LQKENI. The CDR3 spans 15 residues. Germline trimming cut 8 bases from V and 2 bases from J; bases unmatched to any gene: 5. Sequenced: PBMCs. This TCR came from a man aged 30-40 years in good health and CMV-seropositive. The chain links TRBV18 to TRBJ2-3, with 12 bases lining up with TRBD2. This CDR3 reads CASPRTSGNTDTQYF. CDR3 nucleotide sequence: TGTGCCAGCCCTAGGACTAGCGGGAACACAGATACGCAGTATTTT.